This TCR beta chain was sequenced for a study of T cell responses to AZD1222 COVID-19 vaccine. Sequenced by immunoSEQ multiplex PCR; TCRdb stores in-frame clones only, minus some. The data hold roughly 120,000 clones, with approximately 85% observed a single time. Trimming took 1 base from V and 1 from J, leaving 11 bases between them. The CDR3 runs to 16 residues. The germline gives CDR1 MNHEY, CDR2 SMNVEV (reference sequence). This material consisted of peripheral blood, taken on day 0 of AZD1222 vaccination. This TCR came from an adult in good health. This chain connects TRBV27 to TRBJ1-5; a weak D match, TRBD1 (6 bases). The CDR3 region is CASSLWGARSNQPQHF. DNA for the CDR3: TGTGCCAGCAGTTTATGGGGGGCGCGGAGCAATCAGCCCCAGCATTTT.